This TCR beta chain emerged from a study of blood T cell repertoires in COVID-19. The repertoire was sequenced with immunoSEQ multiplex PCR; TCRdb's copy has only in-frame clones and lacks some. This table holds under 150,000 clones, around 87% found once. The CDR3 extends over 17 amino acids. Germline CDR1 and CDR2: MGHRA and YSYEKL. The J segment lost 1 base and the V segment lost 0 bases, leaving 3 bases of the junction unmatched. Cohort allocation depended upon clinical history that participants reported. Sequenced material: PBMCs or T cells enriched from blood (not recorded which). This clonotype originated in a young woman with acute COVID-19. The chain links TRBV4-1 to TRBJ2-3, with 11 positions matching TRBD2. The CDR3, as DNA: TGCGCCAGCAGCCAAGAACTAGCGGGAGAAGGCACAGATACGCAGTATTTT. Protein product: CASSQELAGEGTDTQYF.